Presented here are 9 T cell receptor beta chains from one specimen sequenced in a study of blood T cell repertoires in COVID-19. This table comes from immunoSEQ multiplex PCR, and its TCRdb copy is limited to in-frame clones, with some not included. The sample contains 150,000 or so clones, 82% of which appear only once. Sequenced sample: peripheral blood. Receptors were obtained from a human donor with acute or convalescent COVID-19. The donor label of this sample is uncertain.

V gene TRBV6-2 or TRBV6-3 combines with J gene TRBJ2-7, with 8 bases matching TRBD1. The germline V gene has CDR1 MNHEY and CDR2 SVGEGT. CDR3 length: 18 residues. V lost 4 bases, J lost 3 bases, and 17 bases stayed unmatched. CDR3 sequence reads: CASSSPTPRDRSFYEQYF. The CDR3 DNA reads as TGTGCCAGCAGTTCCCCAACACCCCGGGACAGGTCTTTCTACGAGCAGTACTTC.

V gene TRBV11-2 combines with J gene TRBJ1-3; no reliable D call. The germline V gene encodes CDR1 SGHAT and CDR2 FQNNGV. The CDR3 covers 14 residues. The V gene lost 0 bases and the J gene lost 4 bases, with 7 bases spanning the gap. The DNA for the CDR3 is TGTGCCAGCAGCTTAGAGACCGGGGGAAACACCATATATTTT. It yields the protein CASSLETGGNTIYF.

This chain connects TRBV30 to TRBJ1-4; 10 bases agree with TRBD1. The ends lost 2 bases at V and 0 bases at J; junction bases unmatched: 6. Germline assignment: CDR1 GTSNPN and CDR2 SVGIG (reference sequence). CDR3 size: 17 residues. The CDR3 region has the DNA TGTGCCTGGAGTATTACCGGACAGGGGGCAACTAATGAAAAACTGTTTTTT. Protein sequence: CAWSITGQGATNEKLFF.

The chain recombines TRBV10-3 with TRBJ2-1; TRBD2 might be the D (5 bases). There are 13 residues in the CDR3. Germline values: CDR1 ENHRY, CDR2 SYGVKD. V was clipped by 7 bases and J by 5 bases, with 12 bases between them. This CDR3 reads CAITRETHNEQFF. The CDR3 coding sequence is TGTGCCATCACACGGGAAACCCACAATGAGCAGTTCTTC.

Note on this clone: A read error may account for a junction end that differs from germline. The chain couples TRBV2 to TRBJ2-3, with D tentatively TRBD2 (5 bases). The germline V gene has CDR1 SNHLY and CDR2 FYNNEI. This CDR3 is built from 14 residues. The CDR3 nucleotides are TGTGCCAGCAATGAACCCTTCGGGGTAGATACGCAGTATTTT. Amino acids: CASNEPFGVDTQYF.

The chain combines TRBV7-2 with TRBJ1-2; D gene uncertain. The CDR3 extends over 14 amino acids. CDR1 is SGHTA, CDR2 FQGNSA, per germline. Between the trimmed V and J ends, which lost 1 base and 4 bases, there was a span of 10 bases. The CDR3: CASSLVVSGYGYTF. The CDR3 nucleotides read TGTGCCAGCAGCTTAGTCGTTAGCGGCTATGGCTACACCTTC.

The rearrangement uses TRBV10-3 and TRBJ1-6, with 9 bases that match TRBD1. Trimming cost V 3 bases and J 9 bases; bases outside gene matches: 6. This CDR3 comprises 15 residues. Germline V CDR1 and CDR2: ENHRY, SYGVKD. The CDR3 nucleotides read TGTGCCATCAGTGACCCCGGACAGGGGAGTTCACCCCTCCACTTT. As protein: CAISDPGQGSSPLHF.

The chain joins TRBV5-1 to TRBJ2-7; 7 nucleotides line up with TRBD1. This CDR3 contains 16 residues. Looked up from germline, CDR1 is SGHRS and CDR2 is YFSETQ. Germline trimming cut 4 bases from V and 2 bases from J; bases unmatched to any gene: 12. CDR3 residues: CASSLGGTGAPYEQYF. CDR3 DNA: TGCGCCAGCAGCCTGGGTGGTACAGGGGCGCCCTACGAGCAGTACTTC.

The chain combines TRBV7-2 with TRBJ1-1; D gene unclear. The CDR3 runs 14 residues. Trimming pared 5 bases from V and 4 bases from J, leaving 14 bases between. From germline, CDR1 is SGHTA and CDR2 FQGNSA. In DNA form, the CDR3 reads TGTGCCAGCAGCCCCTCCGGGAGACGCACTGAAGCTTTCTTT. Amino acids: CASSPSGRRTEAFF.